This passage covers 19 T cell receptor beta chains from one sample sequenced in a study of CD8+ T cells in alopecia areata. Sequencing used cDNA as its template, made by extracting RNA and reverse transcribing it. The data were produced by immunoSEQ multiplex PCR, yet TCRdb's version contains in-frame clones alone and is incomplete. The sample lists 70,000 or so clones; over 25% were seen once. Treatment specified: oral pan-JAK inhibitor, 5-10 mg twice daily. Sample: CD8+ T cells sorted from blood, taken at week 4, from a patient treated with tofacitinib. The source is a human donor with alopecia areata.

V gene TRBV7-9 combines with J gene TRBJ2-7; D remains unclear. The CDR3 contains 13 residues. Trimming removed 8 bases at V and 3 bases at J, with 14 bases between. Germline V gene data show CDR1 as SEHNR and CDR2 as FQNEAQ (reference sequence). The CDR3 DNA reads TGTGCCAGCGGCACAGCTCTGGACTACGAGCAGTACTTC. It specifies CASGTALDYEQYF.

This clone was picked up a small number of times. The chain recombines TRBV5-1 with TRBJ2-5; no firm D call. This CDR3 region has 11 residues. The germline V gene encodes CDR1 SGHRS and CDR2 YFSETQ. V was pared by 4 bases and J by 1 base, with 2 bases between. CDR3 residues: CASSVQETQYF. Here the CDR3 DNA reads TGCGCCAGCAGCGTCCAAGAGACCCAGTACTTC.

The rearrangement links TRBV27 to TRBJ2-7, with 9 nucleotides matching TRBD1. This CDR3 contains 15 residues. CDR1 is MNHEY, CDR2 SMNVEV, per germline (reference sequence). Germline trimming cut 5 bases from V and 6 bases from J; bases unmatched to any gene: 11. CDR3 sequence: CASSKTGTGSSEQYF. In DNA, the CDR3 is TGTGCCAGCAGTAAGACCGGGACAGGGTCGTCCGAGCAGTACTTC.

The rearrangement uses TRBV30 and TRBJ2-2; weak D call: TRBD1 (6 bases). The CDR3 covers 13 residues. V lost 4 bases and J lost 2, with 8 bases in between. Germline CDR1 reads GTSNPN; CDR2 reads SVGIG (reference sequence). CDR3 DNA: TGTGCCTGGAACAGGGAAAACACCGGGGAGCTGTTTTTT. Protein sequence: CAWNRENTGELFF.

This clone was seen more than once but under ten times. This chain joins TRBV5-1 and TRBJ1-1; no clear D. V lost 0 bases, J lost 6 bases, and 9 bases lay in between. Germline loops: CDR1 SGHRS, CDR2 YFSETQ. This CDR3 contains 13 residues. CDR3 nucleotides: TGCGCCAGCAGCTTGGGGTGGGATGCTGAAGCTTTCTTT. This translates into CASSLGWDAEAFF.

V is TRBV29-1 and J is TRBJ2-1; D is undetermined. Germline-derived CDR1 and CDR2 are SQVTM and ANQGSEA. The CDR3 is made up of 14 amino acids. V was pared by 0 bases and J by 0 bases, with 6 bases between. The CDR3 region has the DNA TGCAGCGTTGAAGATCTTGGCTCCTACAATGAGCAGTTCTTC. Translated, it gives CSVEDLGSYNEQFF.

This chain links TRBV27 with TRBJ1-2; D not resolved. Germline values: CDR1 MNHEY, CDR2 SMNVEV (reference sequence). The CDR3 loop spans 14 amino acids. The ends were cut back, 6 bases at V and 5 bases at J, with 16 bases in the middle. CDR3 protein: CASSPIDAEYGYTF. The CDR3 DNA is TGTGCCAGCAGCCCAATAGATGCGGAGTATGGCTACACCTTC.

A few counts support this clone. This chain joins TRBV29-1 and TRBJ2-1; TRBD1 aligns across 9 bases. Trimming took 3 bases from V and 3 from J; bases not matched to a gene: 9. CDR1 and CDR2 (germline): SQVTM, ANQGSEA. The CDR3 contains 16 residues. The CDR3 nucleotides are TGCAGCGTTGAGGGCCGGGACAGGGTTCTCTACAATGAGCAGTTCTTC. Translation: CSVEGRDRVLYNEQFF.

The CDR3 protein is CSGDRKVCGATPPKPYNEQFF. CDR3 nucleotides: TGCAGCGGAGACCGTAAGGTATGTGGCGCCACACCACCCAAGCCCTACAATGAGCAGTTCTTC. The V and J genes are TRBV29-1 and TRBJ2-1; D is uncertain. This CDR3 region has 21 residues. Germline values: CDR1 SQVTM, CDR2 ANQGSEA. V was clipped by 7 bases and J by 2 bases, with 36 bases between them.

V gene TRBV9 combines with J gene TRBJ2-5, with D possibly being TRBD1 or TRBD2 (6 bases each). This CDR3 region has 15 residues. The germline CDR1 and CDR2 sequences are SGDLS and YYNGEE. V was shortened by 3 bases and J by 2 bases, with 14 bases between the two germline ends. The CDR3 nucleotides read TGTGCCAGCAGCGCCTCAGGGGCGGGACAAGAGACCCAGTACTTC. It encodes CASSASGAGQETQYF.

The chain uses TRBV7-2 and TRBJ2-7; 9 bases line up with TRBD2. The CDR3 consists of 16 residues. In germline, CDR1 is SGHTA, CDR2 FQGNSA. With V trimmed by 4 bases and J by 0 bases, 7 bases remained unmatched. This chain's CDR3 is CASSYSGSLSSYEQYF. The CDR3 nucleotides read TGTGCCAGCAGCTATAGCGGGAGTCTGAGCTCCTACGAGCAGTACTTC.

The chain carries TRBV29-1 and TRBJ2-7; D might be TRBD1 or TRBD2, each matching 5 bases. Per germline, CDR1 SQVTM and CDR2 ANQGSEA. CDR3 length equals 12 residues. Trimming left V 4 bases short and J 3 bases short, with 10 bases between. The CDR3 DNA sequence: TGCAGCGTTGTAGAGGGGCGCTACGAGCAGTACTTC. Its protein is CSVVEGRYEQYF.

By frequency in the sample, this clone is medium-sized. J is TRBJ2-4 and V is TRBV7-8, with 9 bases fitting TRBD1. V shed 5 bases, J shed 2 bases, and the junction held 7 bases outside the gene matches. This CDR3 has 16 amino acids. Germline values: CDR1 SGHVS, CDR2 FQNEAQ. In DNA, the CDR3 is TGTGCCAGCAGCCCTGGACAGGGGTGGCCCAAAAACATTCAGTACTTC. Protein product: CASSPGQGWPKNIQYF.

In nucleotides, the CDR3 is TGTGCCAGCAGTCTAGCGGGGGAGACCCAGTACTTC. Protein sequence: CASSLAGETQYF. The chain uses TRBV27 and TRBJ2-5, with 9 bases aligning to TRBD2. The CDR3 covers 12 residues. The germline V gene has CDR1 MNHEY and CDR2 SMNVEV (reference sequence). V was clipped by 5 bases and J by 5 bases; unmatched bases: 0.

This clone was seen more than once but under ten times. V usage is TRBV29-1 and J usage is TRBJ2-1, with a weak D call TRBD2 (6 bases). This CDR3 region has 14 residues. Germline CDR1 is SQVTM and CDR2 is ANQGSEA. The V end lost 5 bases, the J end lost 1 base, and 12 bases lay between the germline ends. CDR3 sequence (DNA): TGCAGCGTTAGACTAGTAGGGTCCTACAATGAGCAGTTCTTC. Residues: CSVRLVGSYNEQFF.

The chain employs TRBV5-1 and TRBJ2-3; D gene uncertain. This CDR3 is built from 13 residues. Germline CDR1 reads SGHRS; CDR2 reads YFSETQ. The germline V and J ends were trimmed by 0 bases and 4 bases, with 6 bases remaining between them. In DNA form, the CDR3 reads TGCGCCAGCAGCTTGGCTTCCCCAGATACGCAGTATTTT. It codes for CASSLASPDTQYF.

The chain joins TRBV29-1 to TRBJ2-1; D possibly corresponds to TRBD2 (6 bases). This CDR3 spans 12 amino acids. The germline gives CDR1 SQVTM, CDR2 ANQGSEA. V shed 7 bases and J shed 6 bases, with 13 bases lying between them. Here the CDR3 DNA reads TGCAGCGACAAGGACGGGGGCAATGAGCAGTTCTTC. This sequence encodes CSDKDGGNEQFF.

The chain joins TRBV30 to TRBJ2-4; D might be TRBD2 (6 bases). CDR3 length: 13 amino acids. Trimming stripped 5 bases from V and 3 bases from J, with 11 bases between. Germline loops: CDR1 GTSNPN, CDR2 SVGIG (reference sequence). The CDR3 DNA reads TGTGCCTGGCAACAGGAGGGCAAAAACATTCAGTACTTC. This codes for CAWQQEGKNIQYF.

This clone was seen a handful of times. The CDR3 loop is CASSLALQGFSYEQYF. CDR3 DNA sequence: TGTGCCAGCAGCTTAGCCTTGCAGGGATTCTCCTACGAGCAGTACTTC. V and J are TRBV11-2 and TRBJ2-7, with D tentatively TRBD1 (5 bases). V was cut by 1 base and J by 0 bases, with 13 bases left in between. From germline, CDR1 is SGHAT and CDR2 FQNNGV. The CDR3 totals 16 residues.